These 17 T cell receptor beta chains were sequenced from one sample in a study of beta chain features in type 1 diabetes. Reverse transcription of all isolated RNA meant that expressed TCRB transcripts were sequenced. Data came from immunoSEQ multiplex PCR; TCRdb stores just in-frame clones and leaves some out. The table shows 850,000 to 900,000 clones, with around a sixth occurring only once. Specimen: naive CD4+ T cells from blood. These receptors were collected from a woman aged 18-30 years in good health.

This clone was found a few times. The CDR3 protein is CSVEGFSGSTQYF. CDR3 sequence (DNA): TGCAGCGTTGAAGGTTTTAGCGGGAGTACCCAGTACTTC. V usage is TRBV29-1 and J usage is TRBJ2-5; 9 bases are a match to TRBD2. With V trimmed by 1 base and J by 8 bases, 5 bases remained unmatched. The germline CDR1 and CDR2 sequences are SQVTM and ANQGSEA. CDR3 length: 13 amino acids.

This clone was seen a handful of times. The chain couples TRBV9 to TRBJ2-3, with 7 bases aligning to TRBD1. Germline V gene data show CDR1 as SGDLS and CDR2 as YYNGEE. V was pared by 3 bases and J by 4 bases, with 8 bases of the junction left unmatched. The CDR3 runs 15 residues. The CDR3 coding sequence is TGTGCCAGCAGCGCGACAGGGTACGTCGCAGATACGCAGTATTTT. Protein product: CASSATGYVADTQYF.

The rearrangement links TRBV27 to TRBJ2-1; D is uncertain. Per the germline V gene, CDR1 is MNHEY and CDR2 is SMNVEV (reference sequence). The CDR3 spans 14 residues. The germline V and J ends were trimmed by 0 bases and 1 base, with 4 bases remaining between them. The CDR3 DNA sequence: TGTGCCAGCAGTTTATCTAGGTCCTACAATGAGCAGTTCTTC. It yields the protein CASSLSRSYNEQFF.

This clone was seen a few times. The chain is built from TRBV7-3 and TRBJ1-1; D uncertain. The ends were cut back, 6 bases at V and 0 bases at J, with 11 bases in the middle. In germline, CDR1 is SGHTA, CDR2 FQGTGA. CDR3 length: 14 residues. CDR3 residues: CASSLSHMNTEAFF. CDR3 sequence (DNA): TGTGCCAGCAGTCTCTCGCACATGAACACTGAAGCTTTCTTT.

In this sample, this clone turned up a few times. This rearrangement joins TRBV7-2 to TRBJ2-6, with TRBD2 as a possible D gene (5 bases). V lost 1 base to trimming and J lost 3 bases, with 10 bases between them. The CDR3 runs to 16 residues. Germline CDR1 is SGHTA and CDR2 is FQGNSA. CDR3 DNA: TGTGCCAGCAGCTTAGAGGTGCGGGTTGGGGCCAACGTCCTGACTTTC. The encoded protein is CASSLEVRVGANVLTF.

The J gene is TRBJ2-5, the V gene TRBV10-3, with D unresolved. This CDR3 contains 13 residues. Germline CDR1 ENHRY, CDR2 SYGVKD. V was clipped by 2 bases and J by 0 bases, with 4 bases between them. CDR3 protein: CAISEKNQETQYF. CDR3 nucleotide sequence: TGTGCCATCAGTGAGAAGAACCAAGAGACCCAGTACTTC.

The V gene is TRBV7-9, the J gene TRBJ2-1; 8 bases match TRBD2. Germline V gene lookup returns CDR1 SEHNR and CDR2 FQNEAQ (reference sequence). The junction had 9 bases not matched to a gene; V was cut back by 6 bases and J by 8 bases. The CDR3 length is 14 residues. This CDR3 reads CASRQSGGPHEQFF. The CDR3 DNA sequence: TGTGCCAGCAGACAGTCGGGAGGGCCCCATGAGCAGTTCTTC. Supplemented by reference TRBV7-9 and TRBJ2-1, the full variable domain reads DTGVSQNPRHKITKRGQNVTFRCDPISEHNRLYWYRQTLGQGPEFLTYFQNEAQLEKSRLLSDRFSAERPKGSFSTLEIQRTEQGDSAMYLCASRQSGGPHEQFFGPGTRLTVL.

This clone was picked up a small number of times. The V and J genes are TRBV7-9 and TRBJ1-4; D possibly corresponds to TRBD1 (5 bases). This CDR3 contains 15 residues. The V end was cut by 1 base, the J end by 7 bases, with 13 bases between. The germline V gene has CDR1 SEHNR and CDR2 FQNEAQ (reference sequence). CDR3 nucleotide sequence: TGTGCCAGCAGCTTAGTCTCAGGGTTTGCTGAAAAACTGTTTTTT. Translation: CASSLVSGFAEKLFF.

This clone was observed a handful of times. J is TRBJ2-7 and V is TRBV5-4; D gene unclear. The germline V gene encodes CDR1 SGHNT and CDR2 YYREEE (reference sequence). The CDR3 covers 14 residues. The V end was cut by 4 bases, the J end by 1 base, with 12 bases between. CDR3 coding DNA: TGTGCCAGCAGCGCCGACCCGGGTTCCTACGAGCAGTACTTC. Its translation is CASSADPGSYEQYF.

This clone turned up a few times. The chain employs TRBV4-3 and TRBJ2-7; 8 bases fit TRBD2. This CDR3 is 16 amino acids long. With 2 bases clipped from V and 2 bases from J, the junction kept 8 bases outside the gene matches. Germline CDR1 reads LGHNA; CDR2 reads YSLEER. CDR3 loop: CASSQQFTSGTYEQYF. CDR3 DNA sequence: TGCGCCAGCAGCCAACAGTTCACTAGCGGAACCTACGAGCAGTACTTC.

This clone was seen only a few times. Other nucleotide sequences in the sample specify the same CDR3. The gene calls are TRBV10-3 and TRBJ2-7; D remains unclear. Germline CDR1 is ENHRY and CDR2 is SYGVKD. This CDR3 is 14 amino acids long. Trimming took 0 bases from V and 2 from J, leaving 8 bases between them. DNA of the CDR3: TGTGCCATCAGTGAGTCTGCACAAGCCTACGAGCAGTACTTC. Protein: CAISESAQAYEQYF.

To note about this clone: Other DNA sequences in the sample encode the same CDR3. V is TRBV4-3 and J is TRBJ1-2; D not resolved. The CDR3 has 13 residues. The germline gives CDR1 LGHNA, CDR2 YSLEER. Trimming cost V 0 bases and J 2 bases, with 4 bases left between them. Here the CDR3 reads CASSQDRNYGYTF. The CDR3 nucleotides are TGCGCCAGCAGCCAAGATCGGAACTATGGCTACACCTTC.

This chain connects TRBV28 to TRBJ1-3; TRBD1 might be the D (5 bases). Looked up from germline, CDR1 is MDHEN and CDR2 is SYDVKM. This CDR3 is built from 14 residues. Trimming cost V 5 bases and J 4 bases, with 12 bases left between them. The CDR3, as DNA: TGTGCCAGCAGTCCCCAGGGTTACGGAAACACCATATATTTT. This translates into CASSPQGYGNTIYF. The entire variable domain, with the rest obtained from reference TRBV28 and TRBJ1-3, is as follows: DVKVTQSSRYLVKRTGEKVFLECVQDMDHENMFWYRQDPGLGLRLIYFSYDVKMKEKGDIPEGYSVSREKKERFSLILESASTNQTSMYLCASSPQGYGNTIYFGEGSWLTVV.

This clone has just a few counts. V and J are TRBV25-1 and TRBJ2-1; D gene uncertain. CDR1 MGHDK and CDR2 SYGVNS come from the germline V gene. V dropped 1 base and J dropped 8 bases, with 9 bases sitting between them. The CDR3 runs to 13 residues. The chain's CDR3 is CASSEWEGDEQFF. The CDR3 DNA sequence: TGTGCCAGCAGTGAATGGGAAGGCGATGAGCAGTTCTTC.

This clone was detected only a few times. This sequence joins TRBV2 and TRBJ1-5, with D maybe TRBD1 (5 bases). CDR1 and CDR2 from the germline V gene are SNHLY and FYNNEI. V was pared by 5 bases and J by 8 bases, with 13 bases between. The CDR3 totals 13 residues. The CDR3 coding sequence is TGTGCCAGCAGTCCCCGGGTAGGGGAGCCCCAGCATTTT. Translating it yields CASSPRVGEPQHF.

This clone was detected only a few times. This same CDR3 is encoded by further DNA sequences in the sample. The chain carries TRBV5-4 and TRBJ2-1; TRBD2 aligns across 8 bases. With V trimmed by 1 base and J by 4 bases, 4 bases remained unmatched. CDR1 and CDR2 (germline): SGHNT, YYREEE (reference sequence). This CDR3 is built from 15 residues. The CDR3 loop reads CASSLTSGSYNEQFF. The CDR3 nucleotides read TGTGCCAGCAGCTTGACTAGCGGATCTTACAATGAGCAGTTCTTC.

The CDR3 coding sequence is TGTGCCAGCAGCTCACAGGGAACTGGGGCCAACGTCCTGACTTTC. This encodes CASSSQGTGANVLTF. The chain employs TRBV9 and TRBJ2-6, with D perhaps matching TRBD1 (6 bases). The germline CDR1 and CDR2 sequences are SGDLS and YYNGEE. This CDR3 spans 15 amino acids. Trimming pared 4 bases from V and 2 bases from J, leaving 10 bases between.